This T cell receptor beta chain emerged from a study of T cell repertoires in cytomegalovirus infection. About the study: Public TCR beta signatures were indicative of both CMV infection and a matching HLA type.

TCRdb reprocessed the reads via MiXCR and lists one record per CDR3 protein. Among 680,000 or so distinct CDR3 sequences listed, roughly 36% were seen once. The CDR3 totals 14 residues. Trimming stripped 9 bases from V and 5 bases from J, with 16 bases between. CDR1 is SGHVS and CDR2 is FQNEAQ in the germline V gene. This clonotype appeared many times. Its antigen is undetermined. The input for sequencing was cultured PBMCs, taken from culture after CMV antigen stimulation. This TCR was sampled from a human donor in good health (CMV status not recorded). Some clones in this sample may be carry-over from other donors' samples. J is TRBJ1-4 and V is TRBV7-8; perhaps TRBD1 as D (5 bases). The DNA of the CDR3 is TGTGCCAGTACCCCGAACAGGTTGAATGAAAAACTGTTTTTT. Translated, it gives CASTPNRLNEKLFF.